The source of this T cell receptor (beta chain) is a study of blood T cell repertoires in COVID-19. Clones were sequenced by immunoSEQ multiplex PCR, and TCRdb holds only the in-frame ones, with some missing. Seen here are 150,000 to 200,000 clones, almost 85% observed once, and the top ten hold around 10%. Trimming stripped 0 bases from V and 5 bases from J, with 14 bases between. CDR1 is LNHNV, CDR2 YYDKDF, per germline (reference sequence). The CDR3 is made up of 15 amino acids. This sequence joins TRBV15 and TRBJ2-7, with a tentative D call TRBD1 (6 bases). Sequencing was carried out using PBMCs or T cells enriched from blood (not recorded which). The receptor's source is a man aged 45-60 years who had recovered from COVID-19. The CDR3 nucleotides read TGTGCCACCAGCAGAGATAAGCGACAGGACCACGAGCAGTACTTC. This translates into CATSRDKRQDHEQYF.